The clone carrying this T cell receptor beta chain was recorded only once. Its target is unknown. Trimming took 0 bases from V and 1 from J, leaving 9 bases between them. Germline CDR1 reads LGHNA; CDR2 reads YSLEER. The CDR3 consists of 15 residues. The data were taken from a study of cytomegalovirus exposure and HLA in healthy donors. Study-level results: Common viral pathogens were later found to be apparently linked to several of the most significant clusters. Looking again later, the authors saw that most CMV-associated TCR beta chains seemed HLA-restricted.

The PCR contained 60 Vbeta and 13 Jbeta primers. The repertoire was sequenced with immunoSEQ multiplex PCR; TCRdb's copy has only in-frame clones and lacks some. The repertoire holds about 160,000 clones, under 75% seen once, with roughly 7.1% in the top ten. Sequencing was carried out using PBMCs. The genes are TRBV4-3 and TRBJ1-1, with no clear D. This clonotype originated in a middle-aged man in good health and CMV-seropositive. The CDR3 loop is CASSQDLTGNTEAFF. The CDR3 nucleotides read TGCGCCAGCAGCCAAGACCTAACCGGGAACACTGAAGCTTTCTTT.